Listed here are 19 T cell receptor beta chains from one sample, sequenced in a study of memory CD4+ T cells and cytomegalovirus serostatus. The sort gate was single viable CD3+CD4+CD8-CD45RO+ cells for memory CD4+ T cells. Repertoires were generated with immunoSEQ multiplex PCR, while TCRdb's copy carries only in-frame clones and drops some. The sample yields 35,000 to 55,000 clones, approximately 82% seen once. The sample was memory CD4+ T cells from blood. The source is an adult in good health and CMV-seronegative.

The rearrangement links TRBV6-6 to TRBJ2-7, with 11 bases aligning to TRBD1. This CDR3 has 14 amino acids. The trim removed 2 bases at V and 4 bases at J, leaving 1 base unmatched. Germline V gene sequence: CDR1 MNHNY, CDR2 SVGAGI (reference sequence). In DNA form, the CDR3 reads TGTGCCAGCAGTTACGGGACAGGGGGGTACGAGCAGTACTTC. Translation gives CASSYGTGGYEQYF.

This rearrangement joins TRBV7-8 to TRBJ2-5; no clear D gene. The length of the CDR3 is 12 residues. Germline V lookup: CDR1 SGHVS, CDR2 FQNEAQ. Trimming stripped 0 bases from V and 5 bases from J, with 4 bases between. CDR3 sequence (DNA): TGTGCCAGCAGCTTAGCTTGGGAGACCCAGTACTTC. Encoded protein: CASSLAWETQYF.

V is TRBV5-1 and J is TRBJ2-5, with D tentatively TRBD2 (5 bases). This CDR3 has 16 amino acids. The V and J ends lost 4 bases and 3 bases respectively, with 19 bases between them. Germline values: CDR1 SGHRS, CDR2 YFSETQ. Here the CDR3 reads CASSHRSRTAKETQYF. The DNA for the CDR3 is TGCGCCAGCAGCCACCGATCGCGGACTGCGAAAGAGACCCAGTACTTC.

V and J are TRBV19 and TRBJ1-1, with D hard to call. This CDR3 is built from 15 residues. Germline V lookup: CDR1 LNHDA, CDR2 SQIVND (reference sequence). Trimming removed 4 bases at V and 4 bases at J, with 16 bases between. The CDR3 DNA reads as TGTGCCAGTAGTAGGCCGGGTCTAGGGAGCACTGAAGCTTTCTTT. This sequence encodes CASSRPGLGSTEAFF.

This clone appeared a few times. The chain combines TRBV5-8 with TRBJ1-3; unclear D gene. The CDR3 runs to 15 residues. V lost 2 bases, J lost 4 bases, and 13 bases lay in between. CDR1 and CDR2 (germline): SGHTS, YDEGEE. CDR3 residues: CASSLSGTLGNTIYF. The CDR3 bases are TGTGCCAGCAGCTTAAGTGGTACCCTAGGAAACACCATATATTTT.

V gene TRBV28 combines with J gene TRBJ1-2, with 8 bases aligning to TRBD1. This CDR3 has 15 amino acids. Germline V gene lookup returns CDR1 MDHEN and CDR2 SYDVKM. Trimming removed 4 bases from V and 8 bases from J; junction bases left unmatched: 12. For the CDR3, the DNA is TGTGCCAGCAGTTCACCGTGGACAGGGAACCAAGGCTACACCTTC. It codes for CASSSPWTGNQGYTF.

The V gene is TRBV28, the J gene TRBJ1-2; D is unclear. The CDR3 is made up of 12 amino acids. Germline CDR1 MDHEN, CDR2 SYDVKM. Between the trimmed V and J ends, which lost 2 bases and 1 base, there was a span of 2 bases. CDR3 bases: TGTGCCAGCAGTTTAAATAACTATGGCTACACCTTC. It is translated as CASSLNNYGYTF.

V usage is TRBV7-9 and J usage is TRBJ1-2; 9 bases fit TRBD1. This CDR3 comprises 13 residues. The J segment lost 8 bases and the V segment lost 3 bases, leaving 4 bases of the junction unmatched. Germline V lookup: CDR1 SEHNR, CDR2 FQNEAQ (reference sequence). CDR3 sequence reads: CASSFGQGLGYTF. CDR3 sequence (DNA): TGTGCCAGCAGCTTCGGACAGGGGTTGGGCTACACCTTC.

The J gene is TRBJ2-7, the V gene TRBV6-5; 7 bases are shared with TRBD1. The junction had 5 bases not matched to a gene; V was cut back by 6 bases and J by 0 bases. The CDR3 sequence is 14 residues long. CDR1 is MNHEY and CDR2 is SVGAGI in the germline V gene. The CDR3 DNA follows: TGTGCCAGCAGCGCGACAGGGAGCTCCTACGAGCAGTACTTC. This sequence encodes CASSATGSSYEQYF.

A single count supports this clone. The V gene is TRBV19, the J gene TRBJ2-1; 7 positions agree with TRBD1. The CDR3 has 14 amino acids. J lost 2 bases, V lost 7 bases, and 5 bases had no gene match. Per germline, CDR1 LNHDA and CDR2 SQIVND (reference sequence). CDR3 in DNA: TGTGCCAGTAATCGTGGGACAGCCTACAATGAGCAGTTCTTC. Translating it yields CASNRGTAYNEQFF. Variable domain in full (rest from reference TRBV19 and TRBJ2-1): DGGITQSPKYLFRKEGQNVTLSCEQNLNHDAMYWYRQDPGQGLRLIYYSQIVNDFQKGDIAEGYSVSREKKESFPLTVTSAQKNPTAFYLCASNRGTAYNEQFFGPGTRLTVL.

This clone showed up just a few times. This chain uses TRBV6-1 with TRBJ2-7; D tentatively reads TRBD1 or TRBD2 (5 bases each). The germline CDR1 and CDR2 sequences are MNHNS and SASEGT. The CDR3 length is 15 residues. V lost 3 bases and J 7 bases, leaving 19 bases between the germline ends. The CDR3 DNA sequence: TGTGCCAGCAGTGATATTTACGGGACCGGAGCGGAGCAGTACTTC. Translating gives CASSDIYGTGAEQYF.

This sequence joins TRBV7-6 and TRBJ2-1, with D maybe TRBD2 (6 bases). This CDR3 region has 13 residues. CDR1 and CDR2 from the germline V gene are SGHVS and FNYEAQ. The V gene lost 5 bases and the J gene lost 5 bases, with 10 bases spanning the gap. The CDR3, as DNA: TGTGCCAGCAGCCTTGCGGGGAACAATGAGCAGTTCTTC. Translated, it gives CASSLAGNNEQFF. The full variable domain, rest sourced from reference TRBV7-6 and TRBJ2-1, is GAGVSQSPRYKVTKRGQDVALRCDPISGHVSLYWYRQALGQGPEFLTYFNYEAQQDKSGLPNDRFSAERPEGSISTLTIQRTEQRDSAMYRCASSLAGNNEQFFGPGTRLTVL.

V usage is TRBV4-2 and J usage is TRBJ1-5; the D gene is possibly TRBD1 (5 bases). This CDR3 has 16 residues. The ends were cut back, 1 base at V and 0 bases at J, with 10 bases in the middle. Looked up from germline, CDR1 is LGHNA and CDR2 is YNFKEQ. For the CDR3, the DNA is TGTGCCAGCAGCCAAGCTGGGGGGTATAGCAATCAGCCCCAGCATTTT. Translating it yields CASSQAGGYSNQPQHF.

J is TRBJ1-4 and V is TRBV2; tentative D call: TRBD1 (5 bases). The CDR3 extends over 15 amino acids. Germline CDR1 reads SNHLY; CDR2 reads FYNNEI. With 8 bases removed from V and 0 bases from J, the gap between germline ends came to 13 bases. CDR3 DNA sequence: TGTGCCAGCTCCCCTGGGGGAGCAACTAATGAAAAACTGTTTTTT. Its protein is CASSPGGATNEKLFF.

This chain's CDR3 is CASMIPGGTYEQYF. The CDR3, as DNA: TGTGCCAGCATGATCCCAGGGGGGACCTACGAGCAGTACTTC. The chain couples TRBV6-1 to TRBJ2-7, with a possible D match to TRBD1 (7 bases). This CDR3 comprises 14 residues. The germline V gene encodes CDR1 MNHNS and CDR2 SASEGT. Trimming cost V 7 bases and J 2 bases, with 15 bases left between them.

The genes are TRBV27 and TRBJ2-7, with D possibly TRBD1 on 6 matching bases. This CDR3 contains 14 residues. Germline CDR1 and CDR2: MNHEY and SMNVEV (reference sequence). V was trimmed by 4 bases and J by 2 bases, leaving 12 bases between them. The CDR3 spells CASSSGTSTYEQYF. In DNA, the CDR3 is TGTGCCAGCAGTTCCGGGACATCTACCTACGAGCAGTACTTC.

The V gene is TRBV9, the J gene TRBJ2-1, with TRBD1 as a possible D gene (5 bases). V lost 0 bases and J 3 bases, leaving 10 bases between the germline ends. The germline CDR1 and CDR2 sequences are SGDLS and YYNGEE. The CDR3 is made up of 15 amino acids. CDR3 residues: CASSVGAGFYNEQFF. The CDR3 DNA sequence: TGTGCCAGCAGCGTAGGGGCAGGGTTCTACAATGAGCAGTTCTTC.

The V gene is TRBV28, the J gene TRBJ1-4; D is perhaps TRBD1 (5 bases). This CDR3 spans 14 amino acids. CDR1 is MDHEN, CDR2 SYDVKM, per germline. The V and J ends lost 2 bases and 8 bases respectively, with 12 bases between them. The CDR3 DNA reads TGTGCCAGCAGTTTAATCGGGGGACGCGAAAAACTGTTTTTT. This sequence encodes CASSLIGGREKLFF. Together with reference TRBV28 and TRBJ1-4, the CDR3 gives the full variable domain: DVKVTQSSRYLVKRTGEKVFLECVQDMDHENMFWYRQDPGLGLRLIYFSYDVKMKEKGDIPEGYSVSREKKERFSLILESASTNQTSMYLCASSLIGGREKLFFGSGTQLSVL.

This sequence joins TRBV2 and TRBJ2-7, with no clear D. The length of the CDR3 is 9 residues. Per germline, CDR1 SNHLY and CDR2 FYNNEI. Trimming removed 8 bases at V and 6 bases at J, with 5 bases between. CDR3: CASFLEQYF. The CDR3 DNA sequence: TGTGCCAGCTTCCTCGAGCAGTACTTC.